This TCR beta chain originates from a study of cytomegalovirus exposure and HLA in healthy donors (dated by TCRdb to the late 2010s). Concerning the study at large: According to an earlier analysis of 587 of the donors, 150 million to 200 million T cells yielded roughly 110 million unique TCR beta sequences and about 300 Gb of sequence data. Approximately 300 gigabases of sequencing data and around 90 million unique TCR sequences made up an early release that covered fewer than 650 HLA-typed donors. Of the 350 to 400 genotyped donors, around 81% fell in the genetic ancestry cluster associated with self-reported Caucasian donors. The study was designed to test whether signatures of past pathogen exposure could be identified by cataloging public T cell receptors. Using immunosequencing, the study profiled T cell repertoires from fewer than 700 subjects and related those repertoires to cytomegalovirus serostatus. In addition to the first cohort of several hundred subjects, a separate validation cohort of 100 to 150 different subjects was used. To predict cytomegalovirus infection status, the study brought together high-throughput TCR immunosequencing, statistical association of individual TCRs with disease status, and machine learning. In a later analysis, previously published TCR beta repertoires from 600 to 850 donors were re-analyzed and high-resolution HLA genotyping was added so that TCR occurrence patterns could be studied. The later analysis used no new phenotypic data to find candidate immune exposures, relying instead on TCR beta sequences and their occurrence across donors. In an earlier analysis of a few hundred of the donors, high-throughput TCR beta sequencing was used to judge whether each TCR beta V gene segment behaved as functional or pseudogenic. Donor age, sex, ethnicity and CMV serostatus were compiled together with the repertoire data. A later genetic analysis used genome-wide SNP genotypes for about 65% of the roughly 670 donors, treating that subset as a discovery cohort. Every repertoire in the discovery cohort had been generated on one and the same sequencing platform. HLA typing included class I and class II loci at four-digit resolution. Typing coverage varied by locus: roughly 629-640 donors for A, B, C, DRB1 and DQB1; some 520 for DQA1; 600 to 610 for DPA1; around 450 for DPB1. Four or five DR-DQ haplotypes were handled as single units for association and clustering because linkage in the cohort was strong. Across approximately 400 genotyped donors of the cohort, an average of about 220,000 unique TCR beta nucleotide sequences per donor were sequenced, and approximately 19% of those sequences were non-productive.

On the study overall, not on this receptor specifically: It was suggested by the authors that the approach could potentially be generalized to other disease states and immunological phenotypes. Compared with equally common non-associated chains, HLA-associated TCR beta chains in a later analysis were more clonally expanded and had lower generation probabilities. CMV serostatus was the only immune exposure information available for the cohort. Sequencing depth was assumed to be roughly uniform across donors in the presence/absence analyses, though that assumption may not hold. Compared with the roughly 700-donor mean, donors in an Asian-associated ancestry cluster had fewer N-insertions in productive TCRs, according to a later genetic analysis. In vitro tests confirmed that a few of the cytomegalovirus-associated TCR beta chains recognize cytomegalovirus antigens. A group of highly shared sequence variants was considered likely to be a technical artifact of the sequencing pipeline. This cohort had only TCR beta chains sequenced, and the lack of alpha or paired-chain data limited which features could be detected. The 87-base-pair reads could not distinguish some IMGT-functional V segments, including TRBV6-2 and TRBV6-3, so those segments were excluded. In both the original and validation cohorts, the classifier was reported to diagnose cytomegalovirus status with high specificity and sensitivity. Strong co-occurrence of HLA alleles, especially DR and DQ, made assigning TCR associations to individual alleles difficult. In a later analysis, TCR association rates were found to vary across HLA loci, with the most associated TCRs seen for DRB1 alleles and the fewest for HLA-C alleles. Most TCR sequences were observed very rarely across donors, whereas some public TCRs were present in many individuals. At a false discovery rate of 0.05, a later analysis linked 16,000 or so TCR beta sequences to specific HLA alleles. The earlier analysis of a few hundred of the donors excluded about 16 rarely observed V segments, including chromosome 9 orphons, because counts were too low. Because HLA typing was unavailable for some donors at each locus, only the typed subset was used in association tests. A further reported finding was that TCR beta sequences accurately predicted the HLA-A and HLA-B alleles for most subjects in the first cohort. In a later analysis, several top co-occurrence clusters were reported to appear linked to parvovirus B19, influenza, CMV and Epstein-Barr virus. In an earlier analysis of roughly 560 of the donors, most TCR beta V segments were observed in productive rearrangements about 87% or about 30% of the time, broadly matching IMGT annotations. A total of 164 TCR beta chains were listed by the study as associated with cytomegalovirus. Correlated functional status among segregating V segments might be attributable to linkage disequilibrium, but an unknown experimental factor could not be ruled out. In a later genetic analysis, a missense DCLRE1C variant was associated with V-gene and J-gene trimming of TCR beta chains, and the association was replicated in an independent cohort. In a later analysis, most CMV-associated TCR beta chains were found to appear HLA-restricted, with HLA associations seemingly driven largely by CMV exposure.

Unmatched junction bases come to 7, with V trimmed by 5 bases and J by 3 bases. The germline V gene encodes CDR1 SGHTA and CDR2 FQGNSA. The CDR3 has 16 amino acids, counting the end cysteine and phenylalanine. Only the CDR3 portion is preserved as DNA: 48 bases, with reading frame beginning at the first base. The cohort consisted of some 730 healthy bone marrow donors. Cohort members were all nominally healthy when sampled, although unrecorded immune exposures were likely present. The donor was CMV seronegative and was included in the group of about 350 seronegative cohort members. Each donor provided a peripheral blood sample, and peripheral blood mononuclear cells were used for TCR beta sequencing. Genomic DNA extraction from the blood cell samples was performed with the Qiagen DNeasy Blood Extraction Kit. Library construction relied on the immunoSEQ multiplex PCR assay. For the multiplex PCR, a mixture combining 60 forward primers for TCR Vbeta segments and 13 reverse primers for TCR Jbeta segments was used. A multiplex PCR assay on genomic DNA amplified the CDR3 region of rearranged TCR beta genes. Amplified TCR beta libraries were sequenced as 87-base-pair reads on the Illumina HiSeq System. Turning to the authors' computational methods: A later analysis tallied roughly 80 million unique TCR beta chains across the 600 to 700 repertoires, and about 12 million of those chains were shared by two or more donors. Raw reads were error-corrected and collapsed into unique sequences by a nearest-neighbor algorithm in which closely related sequences were merged to remove PCR and sequencing errors. CDR3 sequences were aligned to IMGT reference sequences to assign V, D and J gene segments. For a sequence to be retained, a match of at least six nucleotides to both a V gene segment and a J gene segment was required. Rearrangements were classified as productive when the CDR3 lacked stop codons and remained in frame with V and J, and all other rearrangements were classified as non-productive. CDR3 was defined according to IMGT convention as the region running from the second conserved V-encoded cysteine to the conserved J-encoded phenylalanine. The earlier analysis of about 610 of the donors excluded any sequence lacking an unambiguous match to a single V gene segment. An earlier analysis of under 750 of the donors called V segments functional above 56.7% productive rearrangements and segregating when the between-donor standard deviation exceeded 5%. A statistical classification framework was built to diagnose cytomegalovirus status from the catalog of TCR beta chain sequences. In a later analysis, V and J genes were assigned by comparing TCR nucleotide sequences against IMGT/GENE-DB human TR gene sequences. Using the TCRdist pipeline, a later analysis assigned CDR3 sequences along with most-parsimonious VDJ recombination scenarios. In a later analysis, each TCR beta chain was defined by its CDR3 amino acid sequence together with its V-gene family, and reads lacking a unique V-gene family were excluded. In a later analysis, several hundred highly shared, low-generation-probability nucleotide sequences were removed to address suspected cross-contamination and a sequencing artifact. In a later analysis, a clonal expansion index for each public chain was calculated from normalized within-repertoire ranks of inferred template counts. Generation probabilities in a later analysis came from a VDJ recombination model fitted to out-of-frame rearrangements, and those results were checked against IGoR. A later analysis scored TCR-TCR, TCR-HLA and TCR-CMV co-occurrence with hypergeometric tests, applying a repertoire-size bias correction to TCR pairs. In a later analysis, false discovery rates were estimated by permuting HLA or CMV assignments 20 times. In a later analysis, co-occurring TCRs were grouped with DBSCAN, and TCRdist sequence similarity was added when clustering was performed within HLA-allele-positive subsets. For co-occurrence clustering, repertoires with fewer than 30,000 or more than 120,000 public chains were excluded, along with roughly 5 repertoires with anomalous nucleotide sharing. TCRdb retrieved this table from immuneACCESS and kept in-frame rearrangements only. Not all clones are present; in checked studies, unresolved V genes account for under half, and no reason is known for the remainder. The V and J calls and clone size were taken over from that table, and D and trimming were inferred from the DNA. The sample data list about 43,000 clones, and around 53% of these were observed just once. The ten largest clonotypes hold roughly 6% of the sample.

Of note for this clone: The clone's antigen remains unknown. No base quality information exists; no much larger clone differs at one position.

The sample taken for sequencing was PBMCs. This clonotype was sampled from a man aged 55 to 70 in good health and CMV-seronegative. The chain is encoded by TRBV7-2 joined to TRBJ2-1; 10 of the junction bases match TRBD2. This receptor has the CDR3 CASSATGTSDYNEQFF. The DNA reads as follows: TGTGCCAGCAGCGCAACCGGGACTAGCGACTACAATGAGCAGTTCTTC.